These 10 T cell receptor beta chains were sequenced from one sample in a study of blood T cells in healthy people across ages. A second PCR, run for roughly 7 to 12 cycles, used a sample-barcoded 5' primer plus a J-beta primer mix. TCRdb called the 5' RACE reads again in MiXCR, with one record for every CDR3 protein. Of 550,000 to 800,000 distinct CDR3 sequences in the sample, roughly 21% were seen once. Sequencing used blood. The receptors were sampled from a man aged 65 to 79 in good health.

CDR3: CASSYEGRLAGEYEQFF. The CDR3 nucleotides read TGTGCCAGCAGTTACGAAGGTCGGCTAGCGGGAGAATATGAGCAGTTCTTC. The chain combines TRBV28 with TRBJ2-1; TRBD2 aligns across 10 bases. Germline trimming cut 4 bases from V and 8 bases from J; bases unmatched to any gene: 14. Germline CDR1 reads MDHEN; CDR2 reads SYDVKM. There are 17 residues in the CDR3.

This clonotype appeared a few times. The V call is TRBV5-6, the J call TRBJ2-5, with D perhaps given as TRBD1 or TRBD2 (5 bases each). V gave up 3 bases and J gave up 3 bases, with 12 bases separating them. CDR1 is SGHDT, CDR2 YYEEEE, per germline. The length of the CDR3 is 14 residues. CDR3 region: CASSSGTEEETQYF. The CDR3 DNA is TGTGCCAGCAGCTCCGGGACGGAAGAAGAGACCCAGTACTTC. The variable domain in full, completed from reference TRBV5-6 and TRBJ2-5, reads DAGVTQSPTHLIKTRGQQVTLRCSPKSGHDTVSWYQQALGQGPQFIFQYYEEEERQRGNFPDRFSGHQFPNYSSELNVNALLLGDSALYLCASSSGTEEETQYFGPGTRLLVL.

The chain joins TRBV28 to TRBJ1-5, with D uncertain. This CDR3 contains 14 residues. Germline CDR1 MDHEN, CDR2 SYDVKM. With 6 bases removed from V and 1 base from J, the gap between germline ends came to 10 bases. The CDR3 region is CASRILGSNQPQHF. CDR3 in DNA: TGTGCCAGCAGGATACTAGGGAGCAATCAGCCCCAGCATTTT.

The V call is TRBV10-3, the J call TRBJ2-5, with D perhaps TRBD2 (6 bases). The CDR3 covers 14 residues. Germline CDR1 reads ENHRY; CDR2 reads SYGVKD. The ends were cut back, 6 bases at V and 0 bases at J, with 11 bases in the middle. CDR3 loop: CAIRVAEYQETQYF. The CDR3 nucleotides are TGTGCCATCAGAGTAGCGGAGTACCAAGAGACCCAGTACTTC.

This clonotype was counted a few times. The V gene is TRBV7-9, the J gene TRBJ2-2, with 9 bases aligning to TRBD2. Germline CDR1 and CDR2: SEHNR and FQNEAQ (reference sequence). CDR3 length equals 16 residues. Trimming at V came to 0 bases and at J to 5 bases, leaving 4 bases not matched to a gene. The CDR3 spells CASSLAALAGTGELFF. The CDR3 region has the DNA TGTGCCAGCAGCTTAGCGGCCCTAGCGGGAACCGGGGAGCTGTTTTTT.

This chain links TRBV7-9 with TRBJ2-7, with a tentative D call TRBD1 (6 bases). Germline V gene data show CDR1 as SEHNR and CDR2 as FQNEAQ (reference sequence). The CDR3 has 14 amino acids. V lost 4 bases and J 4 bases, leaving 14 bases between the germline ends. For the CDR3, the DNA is TGTGCCAGCAGCTCAGGGGTAAAGGCTTACGAGCAGTACTTC. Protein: CASSSGVKAYEQYF.

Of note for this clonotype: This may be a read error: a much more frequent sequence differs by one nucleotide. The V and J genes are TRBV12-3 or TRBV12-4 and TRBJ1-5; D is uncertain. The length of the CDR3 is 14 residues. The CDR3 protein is CASSSEISNRPQHF. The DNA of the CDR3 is TGTGCCAGCAGTTCAGAGATTAGCAATCGGCCCCAGCATTTT.

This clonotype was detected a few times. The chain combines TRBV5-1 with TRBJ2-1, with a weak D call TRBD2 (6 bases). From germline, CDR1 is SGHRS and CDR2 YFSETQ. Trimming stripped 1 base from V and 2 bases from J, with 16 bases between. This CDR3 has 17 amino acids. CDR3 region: CASSLFSSGGTYNEQFF. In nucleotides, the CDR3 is TGCGCCAGCAGCTTGTTCTCCTCGGGCGGGACCTACAATGAGCAGTTCTTC.

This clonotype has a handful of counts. This CDR3 reads CSALPGQLYEQYF. In DNA form, the CDR3 reads TGCAGTGCTCTCCCGGGACAGCTCTACGAGCAGTACTTC. This chain uses TRBV20-1 with TRBJ2-5, with 7 bases matching TRBD1. The closer fit of TRBJ2-7 to the DNA end suggests the J call may be wrong. This CDR3 has 13 amino acids. Germline values: CDR1 DFQATT, CDR2 SNEGSKA (reference sequence).

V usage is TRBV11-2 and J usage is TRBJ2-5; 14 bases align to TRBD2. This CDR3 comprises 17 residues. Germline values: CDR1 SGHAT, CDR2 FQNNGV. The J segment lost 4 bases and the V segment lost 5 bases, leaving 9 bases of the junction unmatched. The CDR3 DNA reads TGTGCCAGCAGCCCTGCCTCCGGGACTAGCGGGAGAGAGACCCAGTACTTC. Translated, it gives CASSPASGTSGRETQYF.